One and the same sample provided the 14 T cell receptor beta chains below, sequenced in a study of blood T cell repertoires in COVID-19 (dated by TCRdb to about 2020). The receptor library was made with the immunoSEQ multiplex PCR assay. TCRdb took over this immuneACCESS table, retaining in-frame rearrangements with V and J assigned. Such tables are incomplete; in checked studies, under half of the missing clones stem from an unresolved V gene, and the remainder is unexplained. The sample data list over 250,000 clones, and approximately 90% of these were observed just once. The top ten hold roughly 6% of the sample. Sequences were obtained from peripheral blood. The receptors here all came from a woman aged 45-65 years with COVID-19, enrolled during active disease.

The chain links TRBV5-4 to TRBJ2-1, with TRBD1 matching over 7 bases. V was clipped by 2 bases and J by 5 bases; unmatched bases: 7. This CDR3 comprises 15 residues. Per the germline V gene, CDR1 is SGHNT and CDR2 is YYREEE (reference sequence). The DNA for the CDR3 is TGTGCCAGCAGCTTTGGGACAGATTTTAACAATGAGCAGTTCTTC. Translating it yields CASSFGTDFNNEQFF.

The chain is built from TRBV7-9 and TRBJ2-7, with 10 bases that match TRBD2. Germline V gene data show CDR1 as SEHNR and CDR2 as FQNEAQ (reference sequence). V dropped 1 base and J dropped 2; count of bases not matched to a gene: 11. This CDR3 contains 18 residues. The CDR3 sequence is CASSLVGLAGVQPYEQYF. The CDR3 coding sequence is TGTGCCAGCAGCTTAGTAGGGCTAGCGGGAGTGCAGCCCTACGAGCAGTACTTC.

The V call is TRBV9, the J call TRBJ2-2; TRBD2 matches at 14 bases. The V gene end was trimmed by 4 bases and the J gene end by 1 base; junction bases not matched to a gene: 9. Germline V gene sequence: CDR1 SGDLS, CDR2 YYNGEE. The CDR3 contains 19 residues. CDR3 in amino acids: CASSPGLAGGILNTGELFF. The DNA for the CDR3 is TGTGCCAGCAGCCCTGGACTAGCGGGAGGTATTTTGAACACCGGGGAGCTGTTTTTT.

The chain links TRBV4-1 to TRBJ2-7; 9 bases map to TRBD1. The CDR3 has 14 residues. V lost 6 bases and J lost 4; bases outside the gene matches: 7. Looked up from germline, CDR1 is MGHRA and CDR2 is YSYEKL. The CDR3 nucleotides are TGCGCCAGCAGTGTCGGGACAGGGCGATACGAGCAGTACTTC. Amino acid sequence: CASSVGTGRYEQYF.

V is TRBV11-2 and J is TRBJ2-7, with a tentative D call TRBD2 (6 bases). The V end lost 1 base, the J end lost 6 bases, and 22 bases lay between the germline ends. Germline CDR1 reads SGHAT; CDR2 reads FQNNGV. The CDR3 covers 17 residues. The CDR3 is CASSLVFGLAPRFEQYF. CDR3 nucleotides: TGTGCCAGCAGCTTAGTTTTCGGGCTAGCGCCACGGTTCGAGCAGTACTTC.

The V call is TRBV5-1, the J call TRBJ1-5; D not certain. Germline assignment: CDR1 SGHRS and CDR2 YFSETQ. Trimming cost V 5 bases and J 5 bases, with 14 bases left between them. The CDR3 is 14 amino acids. The CDR3 nucleotides read TGCGCCAGCAGACTAACTTACACGGATCAGCCCCAGCATTTT. It translates to CASRLTYTDQPQHF.

J is TRBJ1-2 and V is TRBV14, with 10 bases fitting TRBD1. Trimming removed 4 bases from V and 5 bases from J; junction bases left unmatched: 10. This CDR3 comprises 16 residues. Germline values: CDR1 SGHDN, CDR2 FVKESK. CDR3 DNA sequence: TGTGCCAGCAGCCTAACGGGGGACAGGGGCTCGTATGGCTACACCTTC. It translates to CASSLTGDRGSYGYTF.

The V and J genes are TRBV7-9 and TRBJ2-5; D is perhaps TRBD2 (7 bases). Germline V gene data show CDR1 as SEHNR and CDR2 as FQNEAQ (reference sequence). The CDR3 sequence is 13 residues long. V was shortened by 3 bases and J by 5 bases, with 10 bases between the two germline ends. CDR3 region: CASSLGGLETQYF. CDR3 DNA: TGTGCCAGCAGCTTGGGGGGGCTCGAGACCCAGTACTTC.

V is TRBV27 and J is TRBJ2-7; 13 bases map to TRBD2. The CDR3 has 15 residues. The germline gives CDR1 MNHEY, CDR2 SMNVEV (reference sequence). The V segment lost 0 bases and the J segment 5 bases; nucleotides outside the gene matches: 1. The CDR3: CASSLSGTSGNEQYF. CDR3 DNA sequence: TGTGCCAGCAGTTTATCAGGGACTAGCGGGAACGAGCAGTACTTC.

V usage is TRBV18 and J usage is TRBJ2-1; 15 nucleotides align to TRBD2. The V and J ends lost 4 bases and 6 bases, in that order; junction bases with no gene match: 4. This CDR3 has 16 residues. Germline V gene data show CDR1 as KGHSH and CDR2 as LQKENI. The CDR3 loop reads CASSLRTSGRGNEQFF. The CDR3 DNA reads TGTGCCAGCTCACTCCGGACTAGCGGGAGGGGCAATGAGCAGTTCTTC. Filled out from reference TRBV18 and TRBJ2-1, the complete variable domain reads NAGVMQNPRHLVRRRGQEARLRCSPMKGHSHVYWYRQLPEEGLKFMVYLQKENIIDESGMPKERFSAEFPKEGPSILRIQQVVRGDSAAYFCASSLRTSGRGNEQFFGPGTRLTVL.

J is TRBJ1-2 and V is TRBV4-1; D uncertain. There are 15 residues in the CDR3. Deletions cut 1 base from V and 8 bases from J, with 17 bases between. The germline gives CDR1 MGHRA, CDR2 YSYEKL. CDR3 nucleotides: TGCGCCAGCAGCCAAGCCCCGCCCGGCGGGAACGGCTACACCTTC. This translates into CASSQAPPGGNGYTF.

The chain joins TRBV19 to TRBJ1-2; TRBD1 agrees at 8 bases. This CDR3 comprises 13 residues. The V gene's germline CDR1 is LNHDA and CDR2 SQIVND (reference sequence). Trimming removed 9 bases from V and 2 bases from J; junction bases left unmatched: 5. CDR3 DNA sequence: TGTGCCAGCCGGGACAGGCGAAACTATGGCTACACCTTC. This translates into CASRDRRNYGYTF.

V usage is TRBV5-4 and J usage is TRBJ1-2, with TRBD1 identical over 7 bases. V dropped 4 bases and J dropped 6; count of bases not matched to a gene: 12. The V gene's germline CDR1 is SGHNT and CDR2 YYREEE (reference sequence). The CDR3 is 15 amino acids. CDR3 protein: CASSVQGLLADGYTF. As DNA, the CDR3 is TGTGCCAGCAGCGTACAGGGGTTACTCGCGGATGGCTACACCTTC.

This clone was detected only a few times. The V and J genes are TRBV19 and TRBJ1-4; no firm D call. Germline lookup yields CDR1 LNHDA and CDR2 SQIVND (reference sequence). V lost 1 base, J lost 8 bases, and 17 bases lay in between. This CDR3 has 16 amino acids. CDR3 in amino acids: CASSIGPSYGGEKLFF. The CDR3, as DNA: TGTGCCAGTAGTATAGGCCCCTCTTATGGTGGCGAAAAACTGTTTTTT.